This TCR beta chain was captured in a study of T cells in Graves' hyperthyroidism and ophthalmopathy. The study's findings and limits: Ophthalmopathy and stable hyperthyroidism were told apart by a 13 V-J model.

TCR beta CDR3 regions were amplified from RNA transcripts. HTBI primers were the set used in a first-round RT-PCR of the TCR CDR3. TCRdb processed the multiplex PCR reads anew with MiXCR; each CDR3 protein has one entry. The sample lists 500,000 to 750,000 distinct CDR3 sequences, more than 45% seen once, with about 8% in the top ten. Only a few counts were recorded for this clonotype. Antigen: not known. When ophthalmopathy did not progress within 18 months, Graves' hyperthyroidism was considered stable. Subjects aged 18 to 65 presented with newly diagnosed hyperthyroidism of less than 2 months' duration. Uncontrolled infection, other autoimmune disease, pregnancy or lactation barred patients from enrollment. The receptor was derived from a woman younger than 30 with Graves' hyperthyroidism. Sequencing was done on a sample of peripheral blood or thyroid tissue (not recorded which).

CDR3 region: CASSLVSKYTEAFF. CDR3 coding DNA: TGTGCCAGCAGTTTGGTCAGTAAGTACACTGAAGCTTTCTTT. The V and J genes are TRBV12-3 or TRBV12-4 and TRBJ1-1; the D is unclear. The CDR3 extends over 14 amino acids. V was cut by 3 bases and J by 3 bases, with 11 bases left in between.